This TCR beta chain stems from a study of shared clonotypes between healthy human individuals. The protocol was immunoSEQ multiplex PCR, while the TCRdb copy is restricted to in-frame clones and leaves out a portion. The data contain roughly 2,000,000 clones, just under 95% of them singletons. CDR3 length: 15 residues. V was shortened by 0 bases and J by 3 bases, with 12 bases between the two germline ends. Germline V gene lookup returns CDR1 SGHKS and CDR2 YYEKEE (reference sequence). As defined, naive CD8 cells were CD45RO-negative and positively selected for CCR7, with terminally differentiated effector memory CD45RA+ cells excluded.

The sequenced sample consisted of naive CD8+ T cells from PBMCs. The chain recombines TRBV5-5 with TRBJ1-1; possibly TRBD1 for D (6 bases). This TCR derives from a man aged 18 to 30 in good health. Some clones in this sample may be carry-over from other donors' samples. The CDR3 spells CASSLDTGRDTEAFF. CDR3 coding DNA: TGTGCCAGCAGCTTGGACACAGGGAGGGACACTGAAGCTTTCTTT. Full variable domain (outside the CDR3, taken from reference TRBV5-5 and TRBJ1-1): DAGVTQSPTHLIKTRGQQVTLRCSPISGHKSVSWYQQVLGQGPQFIFQYYEKEERGRGNFPDRFSARQFPNYSSELNVNALLLGDSALYLCASSLDTGRDTEAFFGQGTRLTVV.